The 9 T cell receptor beta chains in this list originate from one sample, sequenced in a study of blood T cell repertoires in COVID-19. The method was immunoSEQ multiplex PCR; TCRdb's version includes in-frame clones alone and lacks a portion of them. There are approximately 200,000 clones in the sample; 85% to 90% occur only once, and about 3.5% lies in the top ten. Sequencing was carried out using PBMCs or T cells enriched from blood (not recorded which). All receptors come from a woman younger than 30 in a cohort exposed to, infected with or recovered from COVID-19 (not recorded which).

The chain has TRBV18 and TRBJ1-5, with D unclear. Germline values: CDR1 KGHSH, CDR2 LQKENI. The germline V and J ends were trimmed by 4 bases and 0 bases, with 13 bases remaining between them. The CDR3 has 16 amino acids. CDR3 DNA sequence: TGTGCCAGCTCACAAACCGGCGCGGATAGCAATCAGCCCCAGCATTTT. This encodes CASSQTGADSNQPQHF.

The chain couples TRBV7-6 to TRBJ1-1, with 7 positions matching TRBD1. Germline values: CDR1 SGHVS, CDR2 FNYEAQ. CDR3 size: 15 residues. V lost 5 bases, J lost 4 bases, and 10 bases stayed unmatched. The CDR3 loop reads CASSQTGALVTEAFF. CDR3 DNA: TGTGCCAGCAGCCAAACAGGGGCTTTGGTCACTGAAGCTTTCTTT.

The chain carries TRBV27 and TRBJ1-5; D remains unclear. The V gene's germline CDR1 is MNHEY and CDR2 SMNVEV (reference sequence). Trimming cost V 3 bases and J 7 bases, with 7 bases left between them. This CDR3 is 12 amino acids long. The CDR3 protein is CASSFDGQPQHF. CDR3 coding DNA: TGTGCCAGCAGTTTCGATGGCCAGCCCCAGCATTTT.

This chain links TRBV21-1 with TRBJ2-4; the table's D call of TRBD2 was not tested on the DNA. TRBV21-1 is designated a pseudogene. The CDR3 consists of 16 residues. The CDR3 region has the DNA TGTGCCAGCAGCAAATTCCGACTAGAAGCCAAAAACATTCAGTACTTC. Its protein product is CASSKFRLEAKNIQYF.

The chain carries TRBV3-1 (or the pseudogene TRBV3-2) and TRBJ2-2; TRBD2 might be the D (6 bases). The CDR3 loop spans 12 amino acids. CDR1 LGHDT and CDR2 YNNKEL come from the germline V gene (reference sequence). The V end lost 8 bases, the J end lost 6 bases, and 10 bases lay between the germline ends. The CDR3 here is CASGLAAGELFF. For the CDR3, the DNA is TGTGCCAGCGGCTTAGCGGCCGGGGAGCTGTTTTTT.

The chain uses TRBV7-9 and TRBJ2-6; 8 bases map to TRBD1. The germline V gene encodes CDR1 SEHNR and CDR2 FQNEAQ (reference sequence). The CDR3 covers 16 residues. After removal of 5 bases from V and 0 bases from J, the junction contained 3 bases not matched to a gene. The CDR3 region is CASSRTGGSGANVLTF. CDR3 sequence (DNA): TGTGCCAGCAGCAGAACAGGGGGCTCTGGGGCCAACGTCCTGACTTTC.

The chain links TRBV3-1 (or the pseudogene TRBV3-2) to TRBJ1-3, with D perhaps TRBD1 (5 bases). V was clipped by 0 bases and J by 2 bases, with 11 bases between them. Germline V gene data show CDR1 as LGHDT and CDR2 as YNNKEL (reference sequence). This CDR3 has 16 amino acids. The CDR3 DNA reads as TGTGCCAGCAGCCAAGATGATGGCAGGGCTGGAAACACCATATATTTT. Its protein is CASSQDDGRAGNTIYF.

The chain links TRBV28 to TRBJ1-1; D gene unclear. The V gene lost 6 bases and the J gene lost 0 bases, with 5 bases spanning the gap. The CDR3 is 12 amino acids. Germline loops: CDR1 MDHEN, CDR2 SYDVKM. The CDR3 region is CASSEVNTEAFF. The CDR3 DNA reads TGTGCCAGCAGCGAGGTGAACACTGAAGCTTTCTTT.

V usage is TRBV27 and J usage is TRBJ1-1; 10 bases fit TRBD1. The CDR3 is 14 residues long. With 6 bases clipped from V and 7 bases from J, the junction kept 8 bases outside the gene matches. Germline values: CDR1 MNHEY, CDR2 SMNVEV (reference sequence). The CDR3 is CASRRWDRGSEAFF. The CDR3 DNA reads TGTGCCAGCAGGAGATGGGACAGGGGAAGTGAAGCTTTCTTT.